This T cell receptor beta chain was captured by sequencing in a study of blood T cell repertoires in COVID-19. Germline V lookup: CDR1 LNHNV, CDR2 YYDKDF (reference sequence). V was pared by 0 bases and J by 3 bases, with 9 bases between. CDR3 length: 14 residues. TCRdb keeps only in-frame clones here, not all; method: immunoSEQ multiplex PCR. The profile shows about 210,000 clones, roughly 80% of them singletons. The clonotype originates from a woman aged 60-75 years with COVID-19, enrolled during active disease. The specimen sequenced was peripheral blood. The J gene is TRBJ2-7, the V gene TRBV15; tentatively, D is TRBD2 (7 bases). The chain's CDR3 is CATSREGGGYEQYV. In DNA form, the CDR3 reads TGTGCCACCAGCAGAGAGGGAGGGGGCTACGAGCAGTACGTC.